The T cell receptor (beta chain) under discussion was sequenced for a study of neurological immune-mediated disorders. This clonotype was seen ten or more times. This CDR3 is built from 15 residues. Germline V CDR1 and CDR2: LGHNA, YSLEER. V was shortened by 0 bases and J by 7 bases, with 13 bases between the two germline ends. The study built unsorted libraries from 2 million PBMCs kept at -80 C. TCRdb re-called the 5' RACE reads with MiXCR, one entry per CDR3 protein. The sample has approximately 130,000 distinct CDR3 sequences; roughly 3.4% are singletons. The material sequenced was PBMCs. This TCR came from a woman in her 30s with multiple sclerosis. The J gene is TRBJ1-5, the V gene TRBV4-3; maybe TRBD1 (5 bases). CDR3 region: CASSQDPGGGQPQHF. Here the CDR3 DNA reads TGCGCCAGCAGCCAAGATCCCGGGGGTGGACAGCCCCAGCATTTT.